This T cell receptor beta chain originates from a study of CD8+ T cells in alopecia areata. Across the whole study: For 6 to 18 months, tofacitinib was taken, and 6 months off drug followed.

Once RNA had been extracted, it was reverse transcribed into cDNA to act as the sequencing template. TCRdb's table, derived via immunoSEQ multiplex PCR, lists solely in-frame clones and lacks some. In the table there are approximately 190,000 clones, roughly 60% of which are singletons. This CDR3 is built from 14 residues. Trimming cost V 7 bases and J 4 bases, with 11 bases left between them. Germline CDR1 reads MNHNY; CDR2 reads SVGAGI (reference sequence). Points on this clone: What it binds is unknown.

Study-level results: Whether baseline CD8+ expansion is linked to response remains uncertain, given a single nonresponder. It was less clear whether patients shared TCRs than it was in mice, possibly because of HLA. Compared with normal scalp, lesional scalp had higher clonality and more expanded CD8+ clones.

Indicated treatment: oral pan-JAK inhibitor, 5-10 mg twice daily. The TCR originated in a human donor with alopecia areata. Here the sequenced sample was CD4+ T cells sorted from blood, taken at week 24, from a patient treated with tofacitinib. The genes are TRBV6-6 and TRBJ2-6, with D possibly being TRBD1 (5 bases). CDR3 residues: CASNDRAGANVLTF. In nucleotides, the CDR3 is TGTGCCAGCAACGACAGAGCGGGGGCCAACGTCCTGACTTTC.